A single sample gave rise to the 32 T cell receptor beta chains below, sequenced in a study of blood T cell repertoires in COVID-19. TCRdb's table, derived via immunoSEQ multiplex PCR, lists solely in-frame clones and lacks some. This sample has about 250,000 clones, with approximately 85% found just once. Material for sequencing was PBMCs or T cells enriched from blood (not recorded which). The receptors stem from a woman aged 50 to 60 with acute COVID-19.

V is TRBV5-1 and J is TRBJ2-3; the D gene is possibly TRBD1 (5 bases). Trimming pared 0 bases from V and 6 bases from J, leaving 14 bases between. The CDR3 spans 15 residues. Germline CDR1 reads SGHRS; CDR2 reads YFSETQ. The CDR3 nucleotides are TGCGCCAGCAGCTTGGAGGCAGGGATAGGGGATACGCAGTATTTT. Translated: CASSLEAGIGDTQYF.

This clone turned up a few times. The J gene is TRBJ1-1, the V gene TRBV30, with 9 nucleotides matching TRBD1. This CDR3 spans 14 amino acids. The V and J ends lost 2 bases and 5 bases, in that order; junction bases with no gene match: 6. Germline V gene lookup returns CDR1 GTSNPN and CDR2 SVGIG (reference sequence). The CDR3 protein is CAWSLTGGFTEAFF. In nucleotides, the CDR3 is TGTGCCTGGAGTTTAACAGGGGGCTTTACTGAAGCTTTCTTT.

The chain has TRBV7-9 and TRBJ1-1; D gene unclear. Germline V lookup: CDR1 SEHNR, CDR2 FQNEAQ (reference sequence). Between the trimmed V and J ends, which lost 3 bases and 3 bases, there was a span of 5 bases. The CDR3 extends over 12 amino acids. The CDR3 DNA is TGTGCCAGCAGCTTCTCGGACACTGAAGCTTTCTTT. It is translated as CASSFSDTEAFF.

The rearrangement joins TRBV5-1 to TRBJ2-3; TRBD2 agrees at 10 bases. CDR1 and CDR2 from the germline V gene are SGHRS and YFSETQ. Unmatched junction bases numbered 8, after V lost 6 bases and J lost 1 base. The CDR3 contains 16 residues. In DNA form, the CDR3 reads TGCGCCAGCACCGGGTCTAGCGGGGGTCGCACAGATACGCAGTATTTT. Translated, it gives CASTGSSGGRTDTQYF.

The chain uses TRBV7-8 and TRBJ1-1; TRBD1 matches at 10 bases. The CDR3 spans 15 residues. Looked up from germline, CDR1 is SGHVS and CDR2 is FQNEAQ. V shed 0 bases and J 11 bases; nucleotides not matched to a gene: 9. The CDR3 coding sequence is TGTGCCAGCAGCTTAGCTCCGGGACAGGGGAACGAGGCTTTCTTT. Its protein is CASSLAPGQGNEAFF.

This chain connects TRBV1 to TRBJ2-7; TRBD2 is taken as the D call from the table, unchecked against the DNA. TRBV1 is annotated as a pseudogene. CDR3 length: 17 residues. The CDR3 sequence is CTSSQVSSGTRCYEQYF. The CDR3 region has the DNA TGCACCAGCAGCCAAGTTTCTTCTGGGACTCGCTGCTACGAGCAGTACTTC.

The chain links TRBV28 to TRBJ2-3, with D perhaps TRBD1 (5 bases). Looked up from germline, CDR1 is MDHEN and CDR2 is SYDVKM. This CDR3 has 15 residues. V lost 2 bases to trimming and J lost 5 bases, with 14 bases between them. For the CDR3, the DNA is TGTGCCAGCAGTTTACAGGGTTTATACGGAGATACGCAGTATTTT. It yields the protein CASSLQGLYGDTQYF.

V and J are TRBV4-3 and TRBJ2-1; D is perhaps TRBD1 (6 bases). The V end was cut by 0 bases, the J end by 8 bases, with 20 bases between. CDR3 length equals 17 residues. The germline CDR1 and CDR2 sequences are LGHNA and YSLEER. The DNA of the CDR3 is TGCGCCAGCAGCCAAGAACAACCCTGGGGGCCCCGGGATGAGCAGTTCTTC. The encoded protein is CASSQEQPWGPRDEQFF.

CDR3 region: CASSEPPINQPQHF. The CDR3 DNA follows: TGTGCCAGTAGTGAGCCCCCGATCAATCAGCCCCAGCATTTT. The chain is built from TRBV19 and TRBJ1-5; no clear D. The CDR3 covers 14 residues. In germline, CDR1 is LNHDA, CDR2 SQIVND (reference sequence). The V gene lost 5 bases and the J gene lost 3 bases, with 11 bases spanning the gap.

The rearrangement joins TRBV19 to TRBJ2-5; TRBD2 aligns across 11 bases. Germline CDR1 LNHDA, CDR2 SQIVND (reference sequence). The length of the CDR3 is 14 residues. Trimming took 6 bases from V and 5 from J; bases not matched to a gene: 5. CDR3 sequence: CASRPSGGWETQYF. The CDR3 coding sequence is TGTGCCAGTAGGCCTAGCGGGGGGTGGGAGACCCAGTACTTC.

CDR3 sequence (DNA): TGTGCCAGCAGTCAGAAGGGACAGCTAAGCTCCTACAATGAGCAGTTCTTC. Residues: CASSQKGQLSSYNEQFF. The rearrangement uses TRBV27 and TRBJ2-1; 7 nucleotides line up with TRBD1. V was clipped by 5 bases and J by 0 bases; unmatched bases: 10. CDR1 is MNHEY and CDR2 is SMNVEV in the germline V gene (reference sequence). This CDR3 has 17 amino acids.

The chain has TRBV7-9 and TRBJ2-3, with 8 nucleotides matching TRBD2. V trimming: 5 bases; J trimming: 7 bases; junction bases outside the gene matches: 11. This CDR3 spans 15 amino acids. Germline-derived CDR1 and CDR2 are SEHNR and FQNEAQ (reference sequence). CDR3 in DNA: TGTGCCAGCAGCCCCCCAAGCGGGGGCGGTTATACGCAGTATTTT. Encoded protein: CASSPPSGGGYTQYF. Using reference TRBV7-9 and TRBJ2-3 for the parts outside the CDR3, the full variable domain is DTGVSQNPRHKITKRGQNVTFRCDPISEHNRLYWYRQTLGQGPEFLTYFQNEAQLEKSRLLSDRFSAERPKGSFSTLEIQRTEQGDSAMYLCASSPPSGGGYTQYFGPGTRLTVL.

CDR3 residues: CASRHALNWSGSPLHF. CDR3 nucleotides: TGTGCCAGCAGACACGCACTCAACTGGAGTGGTTCACCCCTCCACTTT. The chain carries TRBV27 and TRBJ1-6; D remains unclear. Looked up from germline, CDR1 is MNHEY and CDR2 is SMNVEV (reference sequence). This CDR3 has 16 residues. V dropped 6 bases and J dropped 9 bases, with 21 bases sitting between them.

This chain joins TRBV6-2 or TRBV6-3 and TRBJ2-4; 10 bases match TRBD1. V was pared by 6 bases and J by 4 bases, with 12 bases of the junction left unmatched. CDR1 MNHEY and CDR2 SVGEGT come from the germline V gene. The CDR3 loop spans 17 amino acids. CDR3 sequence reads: CASSPLPGQGKKNIQYF. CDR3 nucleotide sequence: TGTGCCAGCAGCCCTTTGCCGGGACAGGGGAAGAAAAACATTCAGTACTTC.

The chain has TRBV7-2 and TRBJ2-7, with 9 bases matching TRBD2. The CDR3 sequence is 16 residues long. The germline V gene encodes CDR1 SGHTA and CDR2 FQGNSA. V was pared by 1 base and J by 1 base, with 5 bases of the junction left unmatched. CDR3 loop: CASSLESGGPSYEQYF. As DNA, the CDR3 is TGTGCCAGCAGCTTAGAGAGCGGGGGGCCTTCCTACGAGCAGTACTTC.

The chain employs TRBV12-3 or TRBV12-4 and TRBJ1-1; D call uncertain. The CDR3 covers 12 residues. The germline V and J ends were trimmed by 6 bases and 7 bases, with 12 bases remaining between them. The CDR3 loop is CASRRDIREAFF. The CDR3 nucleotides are TGTGCCAGCAGGCGAGACATCCGTGAAGCTTTCTTT.

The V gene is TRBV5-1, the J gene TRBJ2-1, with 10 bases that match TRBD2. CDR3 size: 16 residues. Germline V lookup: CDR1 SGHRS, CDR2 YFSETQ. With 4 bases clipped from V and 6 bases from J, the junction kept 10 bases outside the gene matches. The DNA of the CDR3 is TGCGCCAGCAGCACACCCCTAGCGGGGGCCCCCAATGAGCAGTTCTTC. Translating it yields CASSTPLAGAPNEQFF.

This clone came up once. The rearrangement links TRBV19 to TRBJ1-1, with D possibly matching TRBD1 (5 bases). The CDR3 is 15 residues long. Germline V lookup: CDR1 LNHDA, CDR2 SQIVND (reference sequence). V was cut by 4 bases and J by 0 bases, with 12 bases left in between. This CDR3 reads CASSRVQGMNTEAFF. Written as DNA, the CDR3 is TGTGCCAGTAGTAGGGTGCAGGGTATGAACACTGAAGCTTTCTTT.

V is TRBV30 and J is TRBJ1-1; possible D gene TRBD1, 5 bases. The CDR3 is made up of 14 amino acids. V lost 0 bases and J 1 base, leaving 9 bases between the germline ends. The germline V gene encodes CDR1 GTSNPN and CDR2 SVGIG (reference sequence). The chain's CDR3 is CAWSVGTGNTEAFF. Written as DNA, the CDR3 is TGTGCCTGGAGTGTGGGTACAGGGAACACTGAAGCTTTCTTT.

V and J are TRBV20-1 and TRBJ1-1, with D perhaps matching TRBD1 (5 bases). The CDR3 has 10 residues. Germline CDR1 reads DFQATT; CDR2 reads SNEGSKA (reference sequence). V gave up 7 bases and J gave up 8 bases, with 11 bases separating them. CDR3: CSVGRGEAFF. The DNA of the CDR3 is TGCAGTGTGGGGAGGGGAGAAGCTTTCTTT.

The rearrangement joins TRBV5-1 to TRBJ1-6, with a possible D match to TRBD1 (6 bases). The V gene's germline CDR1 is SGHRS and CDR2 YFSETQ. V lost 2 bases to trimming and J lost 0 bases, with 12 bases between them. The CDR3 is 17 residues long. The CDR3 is CASSLGQGSSYNSPLHF. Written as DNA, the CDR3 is TGCGCCAGCAGCTTAGGGCAGGGGAGCTCCTATAATTCACCCCTCCACTTT.

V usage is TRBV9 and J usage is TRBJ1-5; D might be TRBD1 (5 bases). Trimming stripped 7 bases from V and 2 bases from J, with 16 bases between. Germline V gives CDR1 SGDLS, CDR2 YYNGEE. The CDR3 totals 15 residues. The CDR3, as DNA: TGTGCCAGCGGCCGGACGGGGGACGGCAATCAGCCCCAGCATTTT. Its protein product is CASGRTGDGNQPQHF.

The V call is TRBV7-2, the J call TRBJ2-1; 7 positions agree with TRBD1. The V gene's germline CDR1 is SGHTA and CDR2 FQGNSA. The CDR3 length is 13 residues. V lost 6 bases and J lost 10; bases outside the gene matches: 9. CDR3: CASRDSRGGEQFF. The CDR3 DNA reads TGTGCCAGCAGGGACAGCCGAGGGGGCGAGCAGTTCTTC.

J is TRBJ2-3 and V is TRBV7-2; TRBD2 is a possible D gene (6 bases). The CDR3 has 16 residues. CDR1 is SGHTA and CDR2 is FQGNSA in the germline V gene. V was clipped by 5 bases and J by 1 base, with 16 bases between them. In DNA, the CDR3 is TGTGCCAGCAGCCCTCGGTTCGGGGGAGGCACAGATACGCAGTATTTT. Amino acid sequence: CASSPRFGGGTDTQYF.

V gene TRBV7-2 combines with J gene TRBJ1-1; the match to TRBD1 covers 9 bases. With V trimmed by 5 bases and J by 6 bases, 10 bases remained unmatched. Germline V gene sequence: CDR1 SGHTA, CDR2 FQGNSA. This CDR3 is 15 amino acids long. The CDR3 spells CASSPRTGALPEAFF. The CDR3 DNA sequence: TGTGCCAGCAGCCCCCGGACAGGGGCTCTCCCTGAAGCTTTCTTT.

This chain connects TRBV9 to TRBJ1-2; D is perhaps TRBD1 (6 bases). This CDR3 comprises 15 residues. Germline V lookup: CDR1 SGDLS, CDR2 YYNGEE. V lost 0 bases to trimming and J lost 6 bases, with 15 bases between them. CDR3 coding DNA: TGTGCCAGCAGCGTAGTCCCCGGACAGAACCATGGCTACACCTTC. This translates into CASSVVPGQNHGYTF. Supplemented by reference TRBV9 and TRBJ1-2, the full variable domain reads DSGVTQTPKHLITATGQRVTLRCSPRSGDLSVYWYQQSLDQGLQFLIQYYNGEERAKGNILERFSAQQFPDLHSELNLSSLELGDSALYFCASSVVPGQNHGYTFGSGTRLTVV.

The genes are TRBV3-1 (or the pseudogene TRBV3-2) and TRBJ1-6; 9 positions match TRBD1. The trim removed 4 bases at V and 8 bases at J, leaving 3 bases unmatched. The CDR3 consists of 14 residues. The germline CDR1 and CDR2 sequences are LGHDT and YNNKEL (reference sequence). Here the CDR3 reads CASSPRTGDSPLHF. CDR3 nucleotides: TGTGCCAGCAGCCCCCGGACAGGGGATTCACCCCTCCACTTT.

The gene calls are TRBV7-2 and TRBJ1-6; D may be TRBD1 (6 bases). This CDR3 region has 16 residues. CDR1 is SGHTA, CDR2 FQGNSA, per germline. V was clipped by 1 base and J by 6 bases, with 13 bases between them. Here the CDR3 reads CASSLGARGINSPLHF. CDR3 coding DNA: TGTGCCAGCAGCTTAGGGGCCAGGGGAATTAATTCACCCCTCCACTTT.

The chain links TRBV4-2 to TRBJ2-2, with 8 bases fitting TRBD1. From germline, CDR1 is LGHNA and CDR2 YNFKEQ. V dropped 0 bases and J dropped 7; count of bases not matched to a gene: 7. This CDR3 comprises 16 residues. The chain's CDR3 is CASSQEGQGAGGELFF. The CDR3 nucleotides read TGTGCCAGCAGCCAAGAAGGGCAGGGGGCTGGCGGGGAGCTGTTTTTT.

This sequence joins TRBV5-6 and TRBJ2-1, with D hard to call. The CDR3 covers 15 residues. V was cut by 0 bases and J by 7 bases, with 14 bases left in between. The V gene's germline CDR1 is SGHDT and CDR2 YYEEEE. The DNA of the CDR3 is TGTGCCAGCAGCTTGGGGCAGATTGTCTGGAATGAGCAGTTCTTC. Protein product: CASSLGQIVWNEQFF.

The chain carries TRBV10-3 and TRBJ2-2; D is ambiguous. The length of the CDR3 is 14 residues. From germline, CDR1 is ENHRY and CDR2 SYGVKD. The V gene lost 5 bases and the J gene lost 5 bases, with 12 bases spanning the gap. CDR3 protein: CAISPGSQTGELFF. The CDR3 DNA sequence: TGTGCCATCAGTCCGGGTTCCCAAACCGGGGAGCTGTTTTTT.

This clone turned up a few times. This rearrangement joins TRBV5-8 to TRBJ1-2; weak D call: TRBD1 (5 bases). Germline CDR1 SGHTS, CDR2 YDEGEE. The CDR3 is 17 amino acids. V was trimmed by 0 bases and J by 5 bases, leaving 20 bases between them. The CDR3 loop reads CASSLEGPAGGGYGYTF. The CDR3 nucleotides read TGTGCCAGCAGCTTGGAAGGGCCGGCCGGCGGGGGTTATGGCTACACCTTC.